A single sample is the source of the 26 T cell receptor beta chains below, sequenced in a study of control samples from healthy donors and cancer patients. The table came from immunoSEQ multiplex PCR; TCRdb's copy has only in-frame clones and leaves some out. The sample yields 90,000 to 100,000 clones, about 79% seen once. Specimen: blood. These TCRs come from a woman in her 30s in good health.

The chain joins TRBV7-2 to TRBJ1-2, with D tentatively TRBD1 (6 bases). The CDR3 runs to 15 residues. V dropped 0 bases and J dropped 6 bases, with 14 bases sitting between them. CDR1 and CDR2 from the germline V gene are SGHTA and FQGNSA. CDR3 sequence reads: CASSLAYRDIDGYTF. CDR3 DNA sequence: TGTGCCAGCAGCTTAGCTTACCGGGACATCGATGGCTACACCTTC.

V gene TRBV5-8 combines with J gene TRBJ2-2; perhaps TRBD1 as D (7 bases). Per germline, CDR1 SGHTS and CDR2 YDEGEE. Trimming took off 2 bases at V and 3 bases at J, with 17 bases between the two ends. This CDR3 contains 17 residues. CDR3 nucleotides: TGTGCCAGCAGCTTTCCCATTATCAGGGGGGACACCGGGGAGCTGTTTTTT. Encoded protein: CASSFPIIRGDTGELFF.

V is TRBV5-5 and J is TRBJ2-7; the match to TRBD2 covers 13 bases. This CDR3 has 15 residues. Trimming removed 4 bases from V and 6 bases from J; junction bases left unmatched: 7. In germline, CDR1 is SGHKS, CDR2 YYEKEE (reference sequence). The CDR3 loop is CASSGTSGGASEQYF. The CDR3 region has the DNA TGTGCCAGCAGCGGTACTAGCGGGGGGGCCTCCGAGCAGTACTTC. Combining the CDR3 with reference TRBV5-5 and TRBJ2-7 gives the whole variable domain DAGVTQSPTHLIKTRGQQVTLRCSPISGHKSVSWYQQVLGQGPQFIFQYYEKEERGRGNFPDRFSARQFPNYSSELNVNALLLGDSALYLCASSGTSGGASEQYFGPGTRLTVT.

The genes are TRBV18 and TRBJ1-2; D remains unclear. Germline values: CDR1 KGHSH, CDR2 LQKENI. Trimming removed 3 bases from V and 4 bases from J, with 6 bases in between. CDR3 size: 12 residues. The CDR3 DNA reads TGTGCCAGCTCACCTACGGGCTATGGCTACACCTTC. Its protein product is CASSPTGYGYTF.

This sequence joins TRBV18 and TRBJ1-5, with TRBD1 matching over 9 bases. Germline trimming cut 3 bases from V and 7 bases from J; bases unmatched to any gene: 1. The CDR3 spans 13 residues. Looked up from germline, CDR1 is KGHSH and CDR2 is LQKENI. DNA for the CDR3: TGTGCCAGCTCACCGGACAGGGGACAGCCCCAGCATTTT. Its protein product is CASSPDRGQPQHF.

Comment on this clone: The sample contains more than one DNA sequence encoding this CDR3. The chain is built from TRBV7-2 and TRBJ1-1, with D unclear. Germline assignment: CDR1 SGHTA and CDR2 FQGNSA. V lost 1 base, J lost 2 bases, and 5 bases lay in between. The CDR3 totals 13 residues. The CDR3 loop reads CASSLGRNTEAFF. Here the CDR3 DNA reads TGTGCCAGCAGCTTAGGCCGAAACACTGAAGCTTTCTTT.

This clone has just a few counts. This rearrangement joins TRBV7-2 to TRBJ1-1; 10 positions match TRBD1. This CDR3 has 15 residues. Germline CDR1 reads SGHTA; CDR2 reads FQGNSA. The V segment lost 4 bases and the J segment 3 bases; nucleotides outside the gene matches: 5. CDR3 sequence reads: CASSSTGGWDTEAFF. CDR3 DNA sequence: TGTGCCAGCAGCTCGACAGGGGGCTGGGACACTGAAGCTTTCTTT.

The chain is built from TRBV9 and TRBJ1-1; maybe TRBD1 (6 bases). Germline CDR1 reads SGDLS; CDR2 reads YYNGEE. The CDR3 is 17 residues long. V dropped 0 bases and J dropped 1 base, with 16 bases sitting between them. In DNA, the CDR3 is TGTGCCAGCAGCGTAGTTCGGGTGGGACAAAAGAACACTGAAGCTTTCTTT. This codes for CASSVVRVGQKNTEAFF.

A single count supports this clone. V is TRBV7-9 and J is TRBJ1-2, with a tentative D call TRBD1 (5 bases). This CDR3 has 14 amino acids. With 0 bases removed from V and 8 bases from J, the gap between germline ends came to 13 bases. The germline V gene encodes CDR1 SEHNR and CDR2 FQNEAQ (reference sequence). The CDR3 sequence is CASSLAQGSSGYTF. CDR3 DNA sequence: TGTGCCAGCAGCTTAGCGCAGGGATCGAGCGGCTACACCTTC.

This rearrangement joins TRBV6-5 to TRBJ1-2, with D hard to call. In germline, CDR1 is MNHEY, CDR2 SVGAGI. V lost 6 bases, J lost 4 bases, and 12 bases lay in between. The CDR3 has 13 amino acids. CDR3 in DNA: TGTGCCAGCAGGCCTCCTACCCTCTATGGCTACACCTTC. It codes for CASRPPTLYGYTF.

This clone was counted between two and nine times. This chain links TRBV3-1 (or the pseudogene TRBV3-2) with TRBJ2-4, with D possibly TRBD2 on 6 matching bases. The germline V and J ends were trimmed by 5 bases and 0 bases, with 14 bases remaining between them. The CDR3 runs to 16 residues. Germline V lookup: CDR1 LGHDT, CDR2 YNNKEL (reference sequence). The CDR3 DNA sequence: TGTGCCAGCAGCGATGGGACTCTTCTAGCCAAAAACATTCAGTACTTC. Amino acids: CASSDGTLLAKNIQYF.

The chain is built from TRBV11-1 and TRBJ1-3; possible D gene TRBD1, 5 bases. Germline V gene sequence: CDR1 SGHAT, CDR2 FQDESV (reference sequence). Trimming shortened V by 4 bases and J by 0 bases, and 7 bases separated the two germline ends. The length of the CDR3 is 14 residues. The CDR3 here is CASSSDISGNTIYF. DNA of the CDR3: TGTGCCAGCAGCTCGGACATCTCTGGAAACACCATATATTTT. The full variable domain, with the rest looked up from reference TRBV11-1 and TRBJ1-3, is EAEVAQSPRYKITEKSQAVAFWCDPISGHATLYWYRQILGQGPELLVQFQDESVVDDSQLPKDRFSAERLKGVDSTLKIQPAELGDSAMYLCASSSDISGNTIYFGEGSWLTVV.

The genes are TRBV12-5 and TRBJ1-1, with D possibly matching TRBD1 (6 bases). CDR1 is LGHNT, CDR2 FRNRAP, per germline. Trimming took off 4 bases at V and 6 bases at J, with 12 bases between the two ends. This CDR3 has 13 residues. The CDR3 loop reads CASGWGAEAEAFF. The CDR3 DNA is TGTGCTAGTGGTTGGGGGGCTGAGGCTGAAGCTTTCTTT.

V is TRBV5-1 and J is TRBJ2-7; D unclear. Germline values: CDR1 SGHRS, CDR2 YFSETQ. Trimming removed 0 bases at V and 12 bases at J, with 10 bases between. CDR3 size: 11 residues. The CDR3: CASSLEAVLYF. The CDR3 nucleotides are TGCGCCAGCAGCTTGGAGGCAGTACTGTACTTC.

This chain joins TRBV9 and TRBJ2-5; a possible D gene is TRBD2 (6 bases). V was shortened by 3 bases and J by 5 bases, with 11 bases between the two germline ends. The germline gives CDR1 SGDLS, CDR2 YYNGEE. This CDR3 is 13 amino acids long. CDR3 in amino acids: CASSGPSGETQYF. In DNA form, the CDR3 reads TGTGCCAGCAGCGGGCCCAGCGGGGAGACCCAGTACTTC.

This clone was recorded once. The rearrangement uses TRBV19 and TRBJ1-1, with D unresolved. The CDR3 length is 14 residues. V lost 2 bases to trimming and J lost 6 bases, with 13 bases between them. The germline gives CDR1 LNHDA, CDR2 SQIVND (reference sequence). CDR3: CASSITILGSEAFF. DNA for the CDR3: TGTGCCAGTAGTATAACGATCTTAGGATCTGAAGCTTTCTTT. Full variable domain (missing parts from reference TRBV19 and TRBJ1-1): DGGITQSPKYLFRKEGQNVTLSCEQNLNHDAMYWYRQDPGQGLRLIYYSQIVNDFQKGDIAEGYSVSREKKESFPLTVTSAQKNPTAFYLCASSITILGSEAFFGQGTRLTVV.

V is TRBV1 and J is TRBJ2-1; TRBD2 was called by the table and not checked on the DNA. TRBV1 is a known pseudogene. The length of the CDR3 is 20 residues. The CDR3, as DNA: TGCACCAGCAGCCAAGATTTCCGGGTAGGTCGTTTCAGCTCCTACAATGAGCAGTTCTTC. It specifies CTSSQDFRVGRFSSYNEQFF.

The chain uses TRBV18 and TRBJ2-3, with D possibly being TRBD1 or TRBD2 (5 bases each). This CDR3 is 13 amino acids long. Trimming shortened V by 2 bases and J by 11 bases, and 14 bases separated the two germline ends. The germline gives CDR1 KGHSH, CDR2 LQKENI. This CDR3 reads CASSPGGDSKQYF. The CDR3 nucleotides are TGTGCCAGCTCACCAGGGGGAGACAGTAAGCAGTATTTT.

This chain joins TRBV12-5 and TRBJ2-7; D ambiguous. CDR1 is LGHNT, CDR2 FRNRAP, per germline. Between the trimmed V and J ends, which lost 6 bases and 7 bases, there was a span of 13 bases. The CDR3 length is 12 residues. The DNA for the CDR3 is TGTGCTAGTGGCCAAGCTTGGAGAGAGCAGTACTTC. Its protein product is CASGQAWREQYF.

V is TRBV4-2 and J is TRBJ2-1, with 11 bases matching TRBD2. Trimming removed 0 bases from V and 5 bases from J; junction bases left unmatched: 9. CDR1 is LGHNA, CDR2 YNFKEQ, per germline. The CDR3 totals 18 residues. CDR3 coding DNA: TGTGCCAGCAGCCAAGATGGGGTAGCGGGGGGGTTTGACAATGAGCAGTTCTTC. It is translated as CASSQDGVAGGFDNEQFF.

This clone was counted a few times. The chain has TRBV6-2 or TRBV6-3 and TRBJ2-5, with TRBD1 as a possible D gene (5 bases). CDR3 length: 13 amino acids. The V end lost 2 bases, the J end lost 7 bases, and 11 bases lay between the germline ends. CDR1 is MNHEY and CDR2 is SVGEGT in the germline V gene. DNA for the CDR3: TGTGCCAGCAGTTACGGAGCAAGGGGGACCCAGTACTTC. Translation: CASSYGARGTQYF.

This clone appeared a few times. The rearrangement uses TRBV4-1 and TRBJ1-5, with D unclear. The CDR3 has 13 amino acids. Germline V gene lookup returns CDR1 MGHRA and CDR2 YSYEKL. The ends were cut back, 0 bases at V and 3 bases at J, with 3 bases in the middle. The chain's CDR3 is CASSQEINQPQHF. CDR3 bases: TGCGCCAGCAGCCAAGAAATCAATCAGCCCCAGCATTTT.

This rearrangement joins TRBV5-1 to TRBJ1-1; possible D gene TRBD1, 6 bases. Per germline, CDR1 SGHRS and CDR2 YFSETQ. This CDR3 is 16 amino acids long. Deletions cut 0 bases from V and 10 bases from J, with 22 bases between. CDR3 nucleotides: TGCGCCAGCAGCTTGGCCTCCTCCCGGGGGCGAGTTGTAGCTTTCTTT. This sequence encodes CASSLASSRGRVVAFF.

This clone was observed a few times. The genes are TRBV2 and TRBJ1-2; 7 bases match TRBD1. The CDR3 has 11 amino acids. V dropped 3 bases and J dropped 8; count of bases not matched to a gene: 0. Germline-derived CDR1 and CDR2 are SNHLY and FYNNEI. As DNA, the CDR3 is TGTGCCAGCAGTGAGGGACAGGGCTACACCTTC. Translated, it gives CASSEGQGYTF.

The chain carries TRBV6-1 and TRBJ1-4; 7 nucleotides line up with TRBD1. This CDR3 is built from 15 residues. Germline lookup yields CDR1 MNHNS and CDR2 SASEGT. Trimming cost V 3 bases and J 2 bases; bases outside gene matches: 3. The CDR3 spells CASSDETGTNEKLFF. CDR3 nucleotides: TGTGCCAGCAGTGATGAGACAGGGACTAATGAAAAACTGTTTTTT.

The chain is built from TRBV4-1 and TRBJ2-1; 9 bases line up with TRBD2. Germline V lookup: CDR1 MGHRA, CDR2 YSYEKL. The CDR3 is 14 residues long. V was clipped by 4 bases and J by 11 bases; unmatched bases: 9. Here the CDR3 DNA reads TGCGCCAGCAGCCCACTGGGACTAGCTCGCCAGCAGTTCTTC. This encodes CASSPLGLARQQFF.